The 7 T cell receptor beta chains below come from one sample, sequenced in a study of cytomegalovirus exposure and HLA in healthy donors. Amplification used 60 Vbeta primers and 13 Jbeta primers. Measured with immunoSEQ multiplex PCR; TCRdb has only the in-frame clones, and not every one. The sample lists about 150,000 clones, roughly 80% occurring once. Sequences were obtained from PBMCs. The receptors here all came from a woman aged 35 to 49 in good health and CMV-seropositive.

The CDR3 spells CASSAGTGGAEKLFF. Written as DNA, the CDR3 is TGCGCCAGCAGCGCCGGGACAGGGGGCGCGGAAAAACTGTTTTTT. The chain links TRBV5-1 to TRBJ1-4; 12 bases match TRBD1. Germline-derived CDR1 and CDR2 are SGHRS and YFSETQ. With 4 bases clipped from V and 8 bases from J, the junction kept 6 bases outside the gene matches. The CDR3 is 15 amino acids.

This chain links TRBV6-4 with TRBJ1-2; 7 bases line up with TRBD1. V lost 4 bases and J lost 1; bases outside the gene matches: 6. CDR1 and CDR2 (germline): MRHNA, SNTAGT. This CDR3 is built from 15 residues. CDR3 nucleotides: TGTGCCAGCAGTGTTCCGGGACAGCTTAACTATGGCTACACCTTC. This sequence encodes CASSVPGQLNYGYTF.

The chain is built from TRBV25-1 and TRBJ1-6; D not certain. The CDR3 is 14 residues long. Germline V gene lookup returns CDR1 MGHDK and CDR2 SYGVNS. V was pared by 5 bases and J by 7 bases, with 12 bases between. This chain's CDR3 is CASSFSTMNSPLHF. DNA of the CDR3: TGTGCCAGCAGTTTCAGCACTATGAATTCACCCCTCCACTTT.

The chain uses TRBV5-1 and TRBJ2-1; 7 positions agree with TRBD1. CDR1 and CDR2 from the germline V gene are SGHRS and YFSETQ. CDR3 length: 17 amino acids. J was trimmed by 2 bases and V by 2 bases; bases with no gene match: 10. CDR3 bases: TGCGCCAGCAGCTTATCCCCCGGGACAGAGGCCTACAATGAGCAGTTCTTC. Translating it yields CASSLSPGTEAYNEQFF.

The chain couples TRBV7-9 to TRBJ1-4; D unresolved. This CDR3 has 16 residues. Germline loops: CDR1 SEHNR, CDR2 FQNEAQ (reference sequence). V was trimmed by 5 bases and J by 0 bases, leaving 13 bases between them. The CDR3 DNA follows: TGTGCCAGCAGCCCGGGTCAAATCTCAACTAATGAAAAACTGTTTTTT. Encoded protein: CASSPGQISTNEKLFF. Full variable domain (rest looked up from reference TRBV7-9 and TRBJ1-4): DTGVSQNPRHKITKRGQNVTFRCDPISEHNRLYWYRQTLGQGPEFLTYFQNEAQLEKSRLLSDRFSAERPKGSFSTLEIQRTEQGDSAMYLCASSPGQISTNEKLFFGSGTQLSVL.

The CDR3 region is CASSPQKVSVGLPSSYNEQFF. The CDR3, as DNA: TGTGCCAGCAGCCCCCAAAAGGTGTCCGTGGGACTTCCGAGCTCCTACAATGAGCAGTTCTTC. The chain combines TRBV4-2 with TRBJ2-1, with D possibly matching TRBD2 (6 bases). The CDR3 runs 21 residues. Germline CDR1 reads LGHNA; CDR2 reads YNFKEQ. Trimming shortened V by 4 bases and J by 0 bases, and 28 bases separated the two germline ends.

The V call is TRBV7-2, the J call TRBJ2-3; possible D gene TRBD2, 5 bases. Trimming shortened V by 6 bases and J by 10 bases, and 17 bases separated the two germline ends. This CDR3 region has 13 residues. The germline V gene encodes CDR1 SGHTA and CDR2 FQGNSA. CDR3 bases: TGTGCCAGCAGATCGGCACGGGGAGTTTCGCAGTATTTT. It translates to CASRSARGVSQYF.